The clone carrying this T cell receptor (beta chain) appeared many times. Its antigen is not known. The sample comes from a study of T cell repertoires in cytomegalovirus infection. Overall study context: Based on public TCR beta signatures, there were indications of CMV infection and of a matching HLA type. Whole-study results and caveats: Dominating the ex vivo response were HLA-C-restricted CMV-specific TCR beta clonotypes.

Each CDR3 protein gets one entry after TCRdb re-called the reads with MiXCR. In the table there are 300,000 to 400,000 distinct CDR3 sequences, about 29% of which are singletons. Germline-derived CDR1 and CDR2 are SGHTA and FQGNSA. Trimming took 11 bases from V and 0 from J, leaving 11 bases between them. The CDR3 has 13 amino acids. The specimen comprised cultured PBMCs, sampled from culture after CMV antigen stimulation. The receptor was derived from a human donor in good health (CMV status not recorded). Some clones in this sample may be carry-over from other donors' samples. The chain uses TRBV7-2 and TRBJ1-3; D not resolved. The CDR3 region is CAVSDRSGNTIYF. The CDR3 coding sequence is TGTGCCGTATCGGACCGCTCTGGAAACACCATATATTTT.